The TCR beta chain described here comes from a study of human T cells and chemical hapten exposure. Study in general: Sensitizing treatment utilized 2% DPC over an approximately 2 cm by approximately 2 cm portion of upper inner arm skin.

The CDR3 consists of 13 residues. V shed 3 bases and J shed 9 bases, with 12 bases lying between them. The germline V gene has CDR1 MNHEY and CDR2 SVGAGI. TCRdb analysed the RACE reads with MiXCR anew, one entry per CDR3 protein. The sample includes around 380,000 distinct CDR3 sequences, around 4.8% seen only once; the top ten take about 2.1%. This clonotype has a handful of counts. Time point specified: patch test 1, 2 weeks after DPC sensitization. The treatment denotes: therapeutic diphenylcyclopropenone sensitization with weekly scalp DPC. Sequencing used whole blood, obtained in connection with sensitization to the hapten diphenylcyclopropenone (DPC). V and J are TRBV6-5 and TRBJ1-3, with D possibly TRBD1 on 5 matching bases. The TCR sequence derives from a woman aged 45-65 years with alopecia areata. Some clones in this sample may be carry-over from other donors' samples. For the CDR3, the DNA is TGTGCCAGCAGTTATAGCGGGGCAACCACCATATATTTT. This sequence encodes CASSYSGATTIYF.